The present T cell receptor beta chain was sequenced within a study of neurological immune-mediated disorders. MiXCR was run by TCRdb on the 5' RACE reads, yielding one entry per CDR3 protein. The sample lists about 38,000 distinct CDR3 sequences, roughly 4.8% seen once, with roughly 10% in the top ten. The table lists this clonotype with many counts. V lost 2 bases and J lost 8; bases outside the gene matches: 3. Germline V gene data show CDR1 as SGHTA and CDR2 as FQGTGA. This CDR3 spans 14 amino acids. This receptor was obtained from a man aged 18-30 years in good health. This chain links TRBV7-3 with TRBJ2-3, with 11 bases fitting TRBD2. The sample comprised CD4+ T cells from blood. The chain's CDR3 is CASSLGTSGGTQYF. In nucleotides, the CDR3 is TGTGCCAGCAGCTTAGGAACTAGCGGGGGTACGCAGTATTTT.